The 10 T cell receptor beta chains below all came from one sample that was sequenced in a study of blood T cell repertoires in COVID-19. TCRdb keeps only in-frame clones here, not all; method: immunoSEQ multiplex PCR. The data show about 270,000 clones, with roughly 90% seen just once and roughly 2.9% held by the top ten. Sequenced material: PBMCs or T cells enriched from blood (not recorded which). The source of these receptors is a man aged 35 to 55 who had been exposed to COVID-19.

The chain uses TRBV6-5 and TRBJ1-4; D remains unclear. Germline assignment: CDR1 MNHEY and CDR2 SVGAGI. The CDR3 is 14 residues long. Trimming shortened V by 6 bases and J by 0 bases, and 8 bases separated the two germline ends. This CDR3 is CASSSDATNEKLFF. As DNA, the CDR3 is TGTGCCAGCAGCTCAGATGCAACTAATGAAAAACTGTTTTTT.

This chain connects TRBV6-2 or TRBV6-3 to TRBJ1-5; TRBD1 is a possible D gene (5 bases). CDR3 length equals 17 residues. V lost 5 bases and J 5 bases, leaving 22 bases between the germline ends. CDR1 is MNHEY and CDR2 is SVGEGT in the germline V gene. This CDR3 reads CASSRAGTGGFDQPQHF. CDR3 in DNA: TGTGCCAGCAGTAGGGCCGGGACCGGGGGTTTCGATCAGCCCCAGCATTTT.

This chain connects TRBV13 to TRBJ2-1, with TRBD2 matching over 8 bases. V was pared by 4 bases and J by 6 bases, with 8 bases of the junction left unmatched. Germline CDR1 reads PRHDT; CDR2 reads FYEKMQ (reference sequence). CDR3 length equals 15 residues. CDR3 DNA: TGTGCCAGCAGCTCGGCCAGGAGCGGGAGCAATGAGCAGTTCTTC. Protein product: CASSSARSGSNEQFF.

V gene TRBV29-1 combines with J gene TRBJ1-1, with a weak D call TRBD1 (5 bases). This CDR3 is 11 amino acids long. V lost 7 bases and J lost 7, with 13 bases in between. Germline V gene lookup returns CDR1 SQVTM and CDR2 ANQGSEA. The CDR3 DNA is TGCAGCGGCGGGACGTCTCATGAAGCTTTCTTT. Encoded protein: CSGGTSHEAFF.

The CDR3 coding sequence is TGCGCCAGCAGTCTGACAGGGACGAGCAATCAGCCCCAGCATTTT. Encoded protein: CASSLTGTSNQPQHF. The chain combines TRBV10-2 with TRBJ1-5, with 7 nucleotides matching TRBD1. The CDR3 totals 15 residues. Germline V gene data show CDR1 as WSHSY and CDR2 as SAAADI. After removal of 5 bases from V and 1 base from J, the junction contained 5 bases not matched to a gene.

This chain links TRBV19 with TRBJ1-5, with a weak D call TRBD1 (5 bases). Trimming left V 4 bases short and J 3 bases short, with 22 bases between. Per the germline V gene, CDR1 is LNHDA and CDR2 is SQIVND (reference sequence). CDR3 length: 18 residues. CDR3: CASSTLSQNTGNNQPQHF. As DNA, the CDR3 is TGTGCCAGTAGTACTCTCTCCCAAAACACAGGAAACAATCAGCCCCAGCATTTT.

The V and J genes are TRBV7-2 and TRBJ2-7, with D perhaps matching TRBD2 (5 bases). The V and J ends lost 3 bases and 0 bases respectively, with 12 bases between them. The CDR3 has 15 residues. Looked up from germline, CDR1 is SGHTA and CDR2 is FQGNSA. The CDR3 protein is CASSFSADSSYEQYF. In DNA, the CDR3 is TGTGCCAGCAGCTTTTCAGCGGATAGCTCCTACGAGCAGTACTTC.

This clone showed up just a few times. The chain couples TRBV10-1 to TRBJ2-7; 10 bases align to TRBD2. This CDR3 spans 15 amino acids. Trimming at V came to 7 bases and at J to 0 bases, leaving 6 bases not matched to a gene. The V gene's germline CDR1 is WNHNN and CDR2 SYGVQD (reference sequence). In DNA form, the CDR3 reads TGCGCCAGCACCCCTAGCGGGAGAGACTCCTACGAGCAGTACTTC. It codes for CASTPSGRDSYEQYF.

The V call is TRBV30, the J call TRBJ2-6, with unresolved D. The CDR3 extends over 16 amino acids. From germline, CDR1 is GTSNPN and CDR2 SVGIG (reference sequence). With 2 bases removed from V and 0 bases from J, the gap between germline ends came to 11 bases. The CDR3 coding sequence is TGTGCCTGGAGTTCGTCTCCCAGCTCTGGGGCCAACGTCCTGACTTTC. Translating gives CAWSSSPSSGANVLTF. The variable domain in full, completed from reference TRBV30 and TRBJ2-6, reads SQTIHQWPATLVQPVGSPLSLECTVEGTSNPNLYWYRQAAGRGLQLLFYSVGIGQISSEVPQNLSASRPQDRQFILSSKKLLLSDSGFYLCAWSSSPSSGANVLTFGAGSRLTVL.

The chain joins TRBV30 to TRBJ1-1; no firm D call. V was trimmed by 0 bases and J by 0 bases, leaving 23 bases between them. The V gene's germline CDR1 is GTSNPN and CDR2 SVGIG (reference sequence). This CDR3 is built from 19 residues. CDR3 nucleotide sequence: TGTGCCTGGAGTGTAAAAGTTAGCCTTGGCGGTAGACTGAACACTGAAGCTTTCTTT. Its protein product is CAWSVKVSLGGRLNTEAFF.